Described below is a single TCR beta chain sequence and its context. This specimen comes from a study of blood T cell repertoires in COVID-19. Study details: PBMCs, B-cell-depleted T cells, or T cells provided the cDNA or gDNA that made up the material.

Libraries were prepared by immunoSEQ multiplex PCR; TCRdb keeps only in-frame clonotypes and omits some of them. This table has 400,000 to 450,000 clones, around 88% appearing once. Followed longitudinally, the Seattle patients had been enrolled during active infection. The CDR3 totals 18 residues. CDR1 and CDR2 (germline): MGHRA, YSYEKL. J lost 4 bases, V lost 0 bases, and 9 bases had no gene match. V usage is TRBV4-1 and J usage is TRBJ2-1, with 10 positions matching TRBD2. The specimen was peripheral blood. This receptor was identified in a woman between 50 and 59 years old with COVID-19, enrolled during active disease. The CDR3 here is CASSQDQERGGYYNEQFF. The CDR3 DNA sequence: TGCGCCAGCAGCCAAGATCAGGAGCGGGGGGGATATTACAATGAGCAGTTCTTC.